This T cell receptor beta chain was found in a study of blood T cells in healthy people across ages. Russia was home to the donors, healthy Caucasian individuals aged roughly 6 to 100. Every participating donor contributed roughly 10 milliliters of peripheral blood through a draw. The J segment lost 6 bases and the V segment lost 3 bases, leaving 10 bases of the junction unmatched. Germline V gene data show CDR1 as SGHTA and CDR2 as FQGNSA. The CDR3 covers 16 residues. It was with a sample-barcoded 5' primer and a J-beta primer mix that a second PCR of roughly 7 to 12 cycles was run. MiXCR, applied by TCRdb to the 5' RACE reads, yields one record per CDR3 protein. Of around 1,000,000 distinct CDR3 sequences in the sample, roughly two fifths were seen once.

Sequencing was done on a sample of blood. The receptor comes from a man between 18 and 29 years old in good health. The chain joins TRBV7-2 to TRBJ2-2; 7 bases map to TRBD2. The CDR3: CASSFRGVGLAGELFF. The CDR3 DNA is TGTGCCAGCAGCTTCCGGGGGGTCGGTTTAGCCGGGGAGCTGTTTTTT.